The present T cell receptor (beta chain) was sequenced within a study of PD-L1 blockade in urothelial cancer. Study information: Between 0 and 3 chemotherapy regimens preceded treatment for each patient. Blood-derived samples held a median roughly 150,000 T cells.

This sample's time point: pretreatment peripheral blood. Anywhere from 1 to 8 samples came from each patient, spanning pretreatment and on-treatment. The germline V gene has CDR1 SNHLY and CDR2 FYNNEI. V was trimmed by 1 base and J by 6 bases, leaving 10 bases between them. CDR3 length: 14 amino acids. What went into each PCR as a spike was synthetic TCR analog templates. Profiled with immunoSEQ multiplex PCR; TCRdb holds only in-frame clones, not every one. The table includes about 88,000 clones, roughly 90% detected once. The specimen was PBMCs, collected around atezolizumab (anti-PD-L1) treatment. V usage is TRBV2 and J usage is TRBJ1-5; D unresolved. This receptor was taken from a woman aged 80 or older with urothelial cancer. In DNA form, the CDR3 reads TGTGCCAGCAGTGAAGTGAGTCCCGCTCAGCCCCAGCATTTT. Its translation: CASSEVSPAQPQHF.